This passage covers 17 T cell receptor beta chains from one sample sequenced in a study of blood T cell repertoires in COVID-19. Measured with immunoSEQ multiplex PCR; TCRdb has only the in-frame clones, and not every one. The sample includes some 190,000 clones, approximately 81% of them seen just once. What was sequenced was peripheral blood. The origin of the receptors is a person in their 70s with COVID-19, enrolled during active disease.

The V call is TRBV7-6, the J call TRBJ1-2; 7 bases agree with TRBD1. The germline CDR1 and CDR2 sequences are SGHVS and FNYEAQ. CDR3 size: 15 residues. V lost 3 bases to trimming and J lost 0 bases; unmatched junction nucleotides: 4. For the CDR3, the DNA is TGTGCCAGCAGCTTTGGGACAGACCCTAACTATGGCTACACCTTC. Amino acid sequence: CASSFGTDPNYGYTF.

The V call is TRBV18, the J call TRBJ2-3; the D is unclear. V dropped 3 bases and J dropped 0 bases, with 10 bases sitting between them. This CDR3 has 15 residues. The germline V gene has CDR1 KGHSH and CDR2 LQKENI. The DNA of the CDR3 is TGTGCCAGCTCACCCTCCCCGAGAAGCACAGATACGCAGTATTTT. Protein: CASSPSPRSTDTQYF. Full variable domain (outside the CDR3, taken from reference TRBV18 and TRBJ2-3): NAGVMQNPRHLVRRRGQEARLRCSPMKGHSHVYWYRQLPEEGLKFMVYLQKENIIDESGMPKERFSAEFPKEGPSILRIQQVVRGDSAAYFCASSPSPRSTDTQYFGPGTRLTVL.

This clone has just one count. The gene calls are TRBV4-1 and TRBJ2-7; a possible D gene is TRBD1 (6 bases). Germline CDR1 and CDR2: MGHRA and YSYEKL. The V end lost 2 bases, the J end lost 2 bases, and 7 bases lay between the germline ends. The CDR3 sequence is 13 residues long. The CDR3 spells CASSQYRAYEQYF. The CDR3 coding sequence is TGCGCCAGCAGCCAATACAGGGCCTACGAGCAGTACTTC.

The J gene is TRBJ2-5, the V gene TRBV6-1, with 9 bases matching TRBD1. The CDR3 runs 18 residues. Germline values: CDR1 MNHNS, CDR2 SASEGT. With V trimmed by 1 base and J by 5 bases, 14 bases remained unmatched. The CDR3 loop is CASSEESAGTGYRETQYF. CDR3 DNA sequence: TGTGCCAGCAGTGAAGAGTCTGCCGGGACAGGGTATCGGGAGACCCAGTACTTC.

The rearrangement joins TRBV15 to TRBJ1-4; TRBD1 agrees at 7 bases. This CDR3 is 15 amino acids long. V was pared by 3 bases and J by 7 bases, with 8 bases of the junction left unmatched. From germline, CDR1 is LNHNV and CDR2 YYDKDF (reference sequence). The CDR3 is CATSSRRGGIEKLFF. CDR3 nucleotides: TGTGCCACCAGCAGTAGAAGAGGGGGCATTGAAAAACTGTTTTTT.

As DNA, the CDR3 is TGTGCCAGCAGCACCAGACAATATACTGAAGCTTTCTTT. Translating it yields CASSTRQYTEAFF. This chain uses TRBV5-4 with TRBJ1-1; D ambiguous. This CDR3 has 13 amino acids. Germline values: CDR1 SGHNT, CDR2 YYREEE (reference sequence). Trimming pared 4 bases from V and 5 bases from J, leaving 12 bases between.

The rearrangement uses TRBV11-2 and TRBJ1-5; 11 bases are a match to TRBD1. The CDR3 has 16 amino acids. J gave up 5 bases and V 1 base, and 4 bases lay outside the gene matches. Germline CDR1 reads SGHAT; CDR2 reads FQNNGV. This CDR3 reads CASSLGTGGIHQPQHF. CDR3 in DNA: TGTGCCAGCAGCTTAGGGACAGGGGGCATCCATCAGCCCCAGCATTTT.

This clone has just a few counts. The chain employs TRBV11-2 and TRBJ2-3; no firm D call. Germline CDR1 and CDR2: SGHAT and FQNNGV. The V and J ends lost 0 bases and 4 bases respectively, with 5 bases between them. There are 13 residues in the CDR3. The CDR3 DNA follows: TGTGCCAGCAGCTTAGATCACTCAGATACGCAGTATTTT. It specifies CASSLDHSDTQYF. Filled out from reference TRBV11-2 and TRBJ2-3, the complete variable domain reads EAGVAQSPRYKIIEKRQSVAFWCNPISGHATLYWYQQILGQGPKLLIQFQNNGVVDDSQLPKDRFSAERLKGVDSTLKIQPAKLEDSAVYLCASSLDHSDTQYFGPGTRLTVL.

This clone showed up just once. The chain employs TRBV6-5 and TRBJ1-2, with 7 nucleotides matching TRBD1. The germline CDR1 and CDR2 sequences are MNHEY and SVGAGI. The CDR3 is 13 residues long. J gave up 3 bases and V 3 bases, and 1 base lay outside the gene matches. The chain's CDR3 is CASSYTGDYGYTF. In nucleotides, the CDR3 is TGTGCCAGCAGTTATACAGGGGACTATGGCTACACCTTC.

This chain joins TRBV4-2 and TRBJ1-6, with D hard to call. This CDR3 region has 13 residues. Trimming took 6 bases from V and 9 from J, leaving 12 bases between them. Germline V gene data show CDR1 as LGHNA and CDR2 as YNFKEQ. The CDR3 region is CASRGARASPLHF. CDR3 nucleotide sequence: TGTGCCAGCAGGGGAGCAAGGGCTTCACCCCTCCACTTT.

This chain joins TRBV3-1 (or the pseudogene TRBV3-2) and TRBJ2-2; D not resolved. Germline CDR1 reads LGHDT; CDR2 reads YNNKEL (reference sequence). The CDR3 runs 15 residues. V was trimmed by 0 bases and J by 1 base, leaving 6 bases between them. CDR3: CASSQEPRNTGELFF. The CDR3 DNA sequence: TGTGCCAGCAGCCAAGAACCCAGGAACACCGGGGAGCTGTTTTTT.

This clone turned up a few times. This chain's CDR3 is CASSLTGKGYTF. The DNA for the CDR3 is TGTGCCAGCAGTTTGACAGGGAAGGGCTACACCTTC. The chain combines TRBV27 with TRBJ1-2; 7 positions agree with TRBD1. This CDR3 spans 12 amino acids. Germline-derived CDR1 and CDR2 are MNHEY and SMNVEV (reference sequence). The V and J ends lost 3 bases and 8 bases, in that order; junction bases with no gene match: 3.

This clone was seen more than once but under ten times. The V and J genes are TRBV6-1 and TRBJ1-4; D remains unclear. V lost 3 bases and J 6 bases, leaving 14 bases between the germline ends. This CDR3 is 15 amino acids long. CDR1 is MNHNS and CDR2 is SASEGT in the germline V gene. The CDR3 loop reads CASSEASGEDEKLFF. The CDR3 DNA reads as TGTGCCAGCAGTGAGGCGTCAGGCGAAGATGAAAAACTGTTTTTT.

The V call is TRBV6-4, the J call TRBJ1-6; 11 bases are a match to TRBD1. The CDR3 runs to 14 residues. Germline V gives CDR1 MRHNA, CDR2 SNTAGT. V dropped 6 bases and J dropped 7; count of bases not matched to a gene: 2. CDR3 amino acids: CASRGQGENSPLHF. CDR3 bases: TGTGCCAGCAGGGGACAGGGGGAAAATTCACCCCTCCACTTT.

The CDR3 sequence: CASSGTANYGYTF. DNA for the CDR3: TGTGCCAGCAGCGGGACAGCTAACTATGGCTACACCTTC. The chain links TRBV28 to TRBJ1-2; 7 nucleotides align to TRBD1. The CDR3 is 13 amino acids. Germline V CDR1 and CDR2: MDHEN, SYDVKM. J lost 0 bases, V lost 6 bases, and 1 base had no gene match.

J is TRBJ2-1 and V is TRBV27; possible D gene TRBD2, 7 bases. This CDR3 has 16 residues. CDR1 and CDR2 (germline): MNHEY, SMNVEV (reference sequence). Trimming took off 4 bases at V and 9 bases at J, with 22 bases between the two ends. The CDR3 bases are TGTGCCAGCAGTTCCTACCCGGGCAGGGGAGGGAGTGAGCAGTTCTTC. Translating gives CASSSYPGRGGSEQFF.

V gene TRBV5-1 combines with J gene TRBJ1-1, with 7 bases fitting TRBD1. CDR1 and CDR2 (germline): SGHRS, YFSETQ. The CDR3 consists of 13 residues. V gave up 4 bases and J gave up 5 bases; unmatched junction bases: 5. CDR3 DNA sequence: TGCGCCAGCAGCCGACAGGGAGGTACTGAAGCTTTCTTT. It yields the protein CASSRQGGTEAFF.